The 23 T cell receptor beta chains listed next were all sequenced from one sample in a study of shared clonotypes between healthy human individuals. TCRdb's table, derived via immunoSEQ multiplex PCR, lists solely in-frame clones and lacks some. The data hold 600,000 to 700,000 clones, with 60% to 75% observed a single time. The sample taken for sequencing was memory CD4+ T cells sorted from blood. The subset: CD45RA-negative fraction. All receptors come from a woman aged 25-40 years in good health.

This clone was picked up many times. The CDR3 DNA is TGTGCCAGCAGCCCTGACAGTCGCGGCTACACCTTC. As protein: CASSPDSRGYTF. This chain connects TRBV11-2 to TRBJ1-2; D may be TRBD1 (5 bases). Germline V gene sequence: CDR1 SGHAT, CDR2 FQNNGV. V was cut by 5 bases and J by 8 bases, with 12 bases left in between. This CDR3 has 12 amino acids.

This clone was picked up a small number of times. The chain employs TRBV11-3 and TRBJ2-1; 11 bases agree with TRBD1. The CDR3 extends over 17 amino acids. V gave up 4 bases and J gave up 4 bases; unmatched junction bases: 9. Per the germline V gene, CDR1 is SGHNT and CDR2 is YENEEA. CDR3 protein: CASSSDSGTGGYNEQFF. CDR3 DNA sequence: TGTGCCAGCAGCTCAGACTCCGGGACAGGGGGATACAATGAGCAGTTCTTC.

The chain employs TRBV6-1 and TRBJ1-2, with D hard to call. V lost 6 bases, J lost 8 bases, and 10 bases lay in between. The germline gives CDR1 MNHNS, CDR2 SASEGT. The length of the CDR3 is 11 residues. CDR3 nucleotide sequence: TGTGCCAGCAGCCTGGGAAGCGGCTACACCTTC. Encoded protein: CASSLGSGYTF.

The V call is TRBV11-2, the J call TRBJ1-1; D gene unclear. Deletions cut 3 bases from V and 2 bases from J, with 7 bases between. The germline V gene has CDR1 SGHAT and CDR2 FQNNGV. The CDR3 length is 13 residues. CDR3 bases: TGTGCCAGCAGCTTCTCACATAACACTGAAGCTTTCTTT. Residues: CASSFSHNTEAFF.

V usage is TRBV18 and J usage is TRBJ2-7, with TRBD1 matching over 9 bases. The CDR3 loop spans 14 amino acids. The V gene end was trimmed by 5 bases and the J gene end by 2 bases; junction bases not matched to a gene: 4. Germline values: CDR1 KGHSH, CDR2 LQKENI. The CDR3 DNA follows: TGTGCCAGCTCAAGGGACAGGGCCGCCTACGAGCAGTACTTC. Translated, it gives CASSRDRAAYEQYF. Full variable domain (missing parts from reference TRBV18 and TRBJ2-7): NAGVMQNPRHLVRRRGQEARLRCSPMKGHSHVYWYRQLPEEGLKFMVYLQKENIIDESGMPKERFSAEFPKEGPSILRIQQVVRGDSAAYFCASSRDRAAYEQYFGPGTRLTVT.

The chain employs TRBV28 and TRBJ1-2; 7 nucleotides align to TRBD1. Trimming took 5 bases from V and 4 from J; bases not matched to a gene: 7. Germline V gene lookup returns CDR1 MDHEN and CDR2 SYDVKM. This CDR3 has 14 amino acids. The CDR3 region is CASSPQDRVYGYTF. In nucleotides, the CDR3 is TGTGCCAGCAGTCCGCAAGACAGGGTCTATGGCTACACCTTC.

This rearrangement joins TRBV7-2 to TRBJ1-6; 8 bases fit TRBD1. Per the germline V gene, CDR1 is SGHTA and CDR2 is FQGNSA. The CDR3 length is 14 residues. The junction had 6 bases not matched to a gene; V was cut back by 5 bases and J by 9 bases. This CDR3 is CASSMDRVTSPLHF. In DNA form, the CDR3 reads TGTGCCAGCAGCATGGACAGGGTGACTTCACCCCTCCACTTT.

The chain joins TRBV5-1 to TRBJ1-3; the D is unclear. The ends were cut back, 1 base at V and 0 bases at J, with 11 bases in the middle. Germline V lookup: CDR1 SGHRS, CDR2 YFSETQ. This CDR3 spans 16 amino acids. CDR3 coding DNA: TGCGCCAGCAGCTTGCATGATGGACTCTCTGGAAACACCATATATTTT. Its translation: CASSLHDGLSGNTIYF.

This clone was seen only a few times. In DNA form, the CDR3 reads TGTGCCAGCACCAAGTTGGACAGTCCCTACGAGCAGTACTTC. Translation: CASTKLDSPYEQYF. The genes are TRBV27 and TRBJ2-7; TRBD1 is a possible D gene (6 bases). CDR1 is MNHEY, CDR2 SMNVEV, per germline (reference sequence). This CDR3 is built from 14 residues. V shed 7 bases and J shed 2 bases, with 15 bases lying between them.

The J gene is TRBJ2-3, the V gene TRBV2, with D hard to call. The CDR3 consists of 16 residues. Trimming pared 4 bases from V and 0 bases from J, leaving 14 bases between. Germline V gene lookup returns CDR1 SNHLY and CDR2 FYNNEI. The CDR3 sequence is CASSGGRSSSTDTQYF. CDR3 bases: TGTGCCAGCAGTGGAGGACGATCATCTAGCACAGATACGCAGTATTTT.

This sequence joins TRBV5-7 and TRBJ2-1; no firm D call. TRBV5-7 belongs to the ORF category, with a function that is uncertain. The CDR3 covers 16 residues. The V and J ends lost 3 bases and 1 base respectively, with 14 bases between them. The CDR3: CASSSPRARSYNEQFF. The DNA for the CDR3 is TGTGCCAGCAGCTCCCCCAGAGCGCGGTCCTACAATGAGCAGTTCTTC.

This clone has more than one count but fewer than ten. The chain uses TRBV30 and TRBJ1-1; D remains ambiguous. V was pared by 0 bases and J by 3 bases, with 8 bases between. CDR1 GTSNPN and CDR2 SVGIG come from the germline V gene (reference sequence). The CDR3 contains 13 residues. Here the CDR3 reads CAWSVVWDTEAFF. The CDR3 DNA is TGTGCCTGGAGTGTGGTGTGGGACACTGAAGCTTTCTTT.

This clone was recorded only once. V is TRBV2 and J is TRBJ1-4, with D perhaps TRBD1 (5 bases). This CDR3 spans 15 amino acids. Germline CDR1 is SNHLY and CDR2 is FYNNEI. Trimming removed 5 bases from V and 2 bases from J, with 12 bases in between. The CDR3 bases are TGTGCCAGCAGTATATACAGGACCACTAATGAAAAACTGTTTTTT. Protein product: CASSIYRTTNEKLFF.

The chain couples TRBV25-1 to TRBJ1-4, with a possible D match to TRBD1 (6 bases). Germline assignment: CDR1 MGHDK and CDR2 SYGVNS. The CDR3 length is 15 residues. The V end lost 3 bases, the J end lost 8 bases, and 16 bases lay between the germline ends. CDR3 DNA: TGTGCCAGCAGTGACCCGGGGAGGGGACACGAAAAACTGTTTTTT. Protein sequence: CASSDPGRGHEKLFF. Full variable domain (remainder filled in from reference TRBV25-1 and TRBJ1-4): EADIYQTPRYLVIGTGKKITLECSQTMGHDKMYWYQQDPGMELHLIHYSYGVNSTEKGDLSSESTVSRIRTEHFPLTLESARPSHTSQYLCASSDPGRGHEKLFFGSGTQLSVL.

The chain has TRBV28 and TRBJ1-2; D gene unclear. This CDR3 is built from 14 residues. The ends were cut back, 6 bases at V and 3 bases at J, with 14 bases in the middle. Germline values: CDR1 MDHEN, CDR2 SYDVKM. The CDR3 reads CASSRGTQYYGYTF. The CDR3 region has the DNA TGTGCCAGCAGCCGAGGTACACAGTACTATGGCTACACCTTC.

Only a few counts were recorded for this clone. The rearrangement uses TRBV6-1 and TRBJ1-5; D is ambiguous. Germline CDR1 reads MNHNS; CDR2 reads SASEGT. The ends were cut back, 2 bases at V and 0 bases at J, with 11 bases in the middle. CDR3 size: 16 residues. The CDR3 here is CASSERAGHSNQPQHF. The CDR3 DNA sequence: TGTGCCAGCAGTGAAAGGGCAGGTCATAGCAATCAGCCCCAGCATTTT.

This clone has a single count. J is TRBJ2-5 and V is TRBV25-1; D unresolved. TRBJ2-7 explains the end of the DNA better; the J call may be wrong. The CDR3 loop spans 14 amino acids. The germline gives CDR1 MGHDK, CDR2 SYGVNS. The CDR3 sequence is CASSGRAPSYEQYF. For the CDR3, the DNA is TGTGCCAGCAGTGGACGGGCCCCTTCCTACGAGCAGTACTTC.

The chain links TRBV25-1 to TRBJ2-2, with 7 bases that match TRBD2. Germline loops: CDR1 MGHDK, CDR2 SYGVNS. After removal of 8 bases from V and 0 bases from J, the junction contained 3 bases not matched to a gene. CDR3 size: 14 residues. CDR3 in DNA: TGTGCCAGCGGGGGACTATCGAACACCGGGGAGCTGTTTTTT. It yields the protein CASGGLSNTGELFF.

The table lists this clone with a count of one. The chain couples TRBV6-4 to TRBJ2-7, with 7 bases matching TRBD2. The CDR3 is 16 amino acids. With V trimmed by 3 bases and J by 1 base, 9 bases remained unmatched. Per germline, CDR1 MRHNA and CDR2 SNTAGT. CDR3 loop: CASSDRAGCISYEQYF. The CDR3 bases are TGTGCCAGCAGTGATAGAGCGGGATGTATTTCCTACGAGCAGTACTTC.

This clone was counted between two and nine times. This chain links TRBV30 with TRBJ1-1, with TRBD1 as a possible D gene (5 bases). CDR3 length equals 13 residues. CDR1 is GTSNPN, CDR2 SVGIG, per germline (reference sequence). Trimming removed 1 base from V and 1 base from J, with 7 bases in between. The CDR3 spells CAWSGGTNTEAFF. CDR3 nucleotides: TGTGCCTGGAGTGGGGGGACGAACACTGAAGCTTTCTTT.

The rearrangement links TRBV5-5 to TRBJ1-2; D may be TRBD1 (5 bases). This CDR3 comprises 13 residues. Germline CDR1 and CDR2: SGHKS and YYEKEE (reference sequence). V shed 4 bases and J shed 5 bases, with 12 bases lying between them. The DNA for the CDR3 is TGTGCCAGCAGCCTCGTGGGGGATTATGGCTACACCTTC. Its protein product is CASSLVGDYGYTF.

This clone was counted between two and nine times. The chain couples TRBV7-9 to TRBJ2-2; a possible D gene is TRBD1 (6 bases). The CDR3 loop spans 14 amino acids. CDR1 and CDR2 from the germline V gene are SEHNR and FQNEAQ (reference sequence). V was trimmed by 3 bases and J by 6 bases, leaving 11 bases between them. CDR3 in amino acids: CASSLMGAAGELFF. CDR3 bases: TGTGCCAGCAGCTTGATGGGGGCGGCCGGGGAGCTGTTTTTT.

About this clone itself: Other DNA variants within this sample encode the same CDR3. The genes are TRBV6-5 and TRBJ1-2; D not certain. The CDR3 sequence is 13 residues long. In germline, CDR1 is MNHEY, CDR2 SVGAGI. V shed 0 bases and J shed 5 bases, with 7 bases lying between them. CDR3 coding DNA: TGTGCCAGCAGTTACTCGAGGGATTATGGCTACACCTTC. Translated: CASSYSRDYGYTF.